This entry lists 32 T cell receptor beta chains sequenced from one sample in a study of T cell responses to AZD1222 COVID-19 vaccine. The protocol was immunoSEQ multiplex PCR, while the TCRdb copy is restricted to in-frame clones and leaves out a portion. The sample shows 85,000 or so clones, about 82% of them seen only once. The specimen comprised peripheral blood, sampled 28 days after the second AZD1222 dose. The receptors originated from an adult who received the AZD1222 COVID-19 vaccine.

CDR3 DNA sequence: TGTGCCAGCAGCTTAGAACAGGGGGATCAGCCCCAGCATTTT. Translated, it gives CASSLEQGDQPQHF. The chain couples TRBV7-8 to TRBJ1-5; 8 positions agree with TRBD1. This CDR3 contains 14 residues. The J segment lost 5 bases and the V segment lost 1 base, leaving 1 base of the junction unmatched. Germline loops: CDR1 SGHVS, CDR2 FQNEAQ.

The chain uses TRBV7-8 and TRBJ2-3; D may be TRBD1 (5 bases). Germline CDR1 SGHVS, CDR2 FQNEAQ. The CDR3 spans 15 residues. Between the trimmed V and J ends, which lost 5 bases and 3 bases, there was a span of 15 bases. The CDR3 region has the DNA TGTGCCAGCAGCGGACCCCAGGGCGTGACAGATACGCAGTATTTT. This translates into CASSGPQGVTDTQYF.

Remarks on this clone: One end of the junction fails to match germline, which may point to a read error. The rearrangement joins TRBV20-1 to TRBJ1-2; TRBD1 matches 9 bases. The CDR3 runs 11 residues. The germline CDR1 and CDR2 sequences are DFQATT and SNEGSKA (reference sequence). CDR3 coding DNA: TGCAGTGCTCAACGGACGGAGACAGGGGGCTTC. Amino acid sequence: CSAQRTETGGF.

The chain couples TRBV28 to TRBJ2-7; TRBD1 agrees at 10 bases. This CDR3 is 16 amino acids long. Per germline, CDR1 MDHEN and CDR2 SYDVKM. V trimming: 3 bases; J trimming: 4 bases; junction bases outside the gene matches: 9. The CDR3 coding sequence is TGTGCCAGCAGTTTGGAGACTCGGGACAGGGGATACGAGCAGTACTTC. Translated: CASSLETRDRGYEQYF.

J is TRBJ2-1 and V is TRBV5-1; 12 positions match TRBD2. Germline V CDR1 and CDR2: SGHRS, YFSETQ. The J segment lost 2 bases and the V segment lost 4 bases, leaving 4 bases of the junction unmatched. The CDR3 runs 16 residues. The CDR3 region is CASSPSGGGPYNEQFF. The CDR3 coding sequence is TGCGCCAGCAGCCCTAGCGGGGGGGGCCCCTACAATGAGCAGTTCTTC.

This clone was observed once. The same CDR3 can be traced to other DNA sequences in this sample. The rearrangement joins TRBV10-2 to TRBJ2-7; D not certain. Germline CDR1 and CDR2: WSHSY and SAAADI. The CDR3 has 12 residues. V was clipped by 6 bases and J by 0 bases, with 6 bases between them. The CDR3 nucleotides are TGCGCCAGCAGCGAGAGCTCCTACGAGCAGTACTTC. This sequence encodes CASSESSYEQYF.

This clone has a handful of counts. The chain links TRBV24-1 to TRBJ2-3, with TRBD1 identical over 9 bases. J lost 5 bases, V lost 10 bases, and 9 bases had no gene match. Germline CDR1 and CDR2: KGHDR and SFDVKD. This CDR3 region has 14 residues. CDR3 region: CATEDRGALDTQYF. The CDR3 region has the DNA TGTGCCACGGAGGACAGGGGCGCCCTAGATACGCAGTATTTT.

The V gene is TRBV10-3, the J gene TRBJ1-2; 8 positions match TRBD1. After removal of 3 bases from V and 5 bases from J, the junction contained 8 bases not matched to a gene. Germline CDR1 ENHRY, CDR2 SYGVKD. The CDR3 covers 15 residues. The CDR3 DNA is TGTGCCATCAGTGATCCGGGGACAGGTGATTATGGCTACACCTTC. Amino acid sequence: CAISDPGTGDYGYTF.

The J gene is TRBJ1-1, the V gene TRBV7-9; maybe TRBD1 (5 bases). Germline CDR1 is SEHNR and CDR2 is FQNEAQ (reference sequence). Trimming removed 2 bases at V and 4 bases at J, with 14 bases between. The CDR3 sequence is 15 residues long. CDR3 coding DNA: TGTGCCAGCAGCTTAAGGGGCTCTGGGGTCACTGAAGCTTTCTTT. This translates into CASSLRGSGVTEAFF. The full variable domain, completed using reference TRBV7-9 and TRBJ1-1, is DTGVSQNPRHKITKRGQNVTFRCDPISEHNRLYWYRQTLGQGPEFLTYFQNEAQLEKSRLLSDRFSAERPKGSFSTLEIQRTEQGDSAMYLCASSLRGSGVTEAFFGQGTRLTVV.

The genes are TRBV7-9 and TRBJ2-1; TRBD2 aligns across 7 bases. With V trimmed by 3 bases and J by 8 bases, 10 bases remained unmatched. The CDR3 runs 15 residues. CDR1 is SEHNR and CDR2 is FQNEAQ in the germline V gene (reference sequence). The CDR3 here is CASSFGLVPSDEQFF. DNA for the CDR3: TGTGCCAGCAGCTTCGGACTAGTTCCGTCCGATGAGCAGTTCTTC.

This clone was found once. The rearrangement uses TRBV6-6 and TRBJ1-4, with 7 bases fitting TRBD1. The V and J ends lost 6 bases and 0 bases, in that order; junction bases with no gene match: 7. The CDR3 sequence is 16 residues long. Germline V gene sequence: CDR1 MNHNY, CDR2 SVGAGI (reference sequence). As DNA, the CDR3 is TGTGCCAGCAGCGGACAGGTCCGAACAACTAATGAAAAACTGTTTTTT. Translating it yields CASSGQVRTTNEKLFF.

CDR3 coding DNA: TGTGCCAGCAGTTTGGGGGAAGGCACTGAAGCTTTCTTT. The encoded protein is CASSLGEGTEAFF. V and J are TRBV12-3 or TRBV12-4 and TRBJ1-1; tentatively, D is TRBD1 (5 bases). The CDR3 is made up of 13 amino acids. V lost 3 bases and J lost 4, with 9 bases in between.

This clone appeared a single time. V is TRBV5-1 and J is TRBJ2-6; maybe TRBD2 (7 bases). The CDR3 loop spans 18 amino acids. Trimming took off 4 bases at V and 0 bases at J, with 17 bases between the two ends. Germline V gene data show CDR1 as SGHRS and CDR2 as YFSETQ. For the CDR3, the DNA is TGCGCCAGCAGCGTTGGGGGGGCATTTGTCTCTGGGGCCAACGTCCTGACTTTC. The encoded protein is CASSVGGAFVSGANVLTF.

J is TRBJ1-5 and V is TRBV6-2 or TRBV6-3; no reliable D call. This CDR3 contains 12 residues. CDR1 is MNHEY and CDR2 is SVGEGT in the germline V gene. With 3 bases removed from V and 7 bases from J, the gap between germline ends came to 7 bases. In DNA, the CDR3 is TGTGCCAGCAGTTATTTGGGCCAGCCCCAGCATTTT. Amino acid sequence: CASSYLGQPQHF.

Only one count was recorded for this clone. V gene TRBV7-6 combines with J gene TRBJ2-2; D might be TRBD1 (5 bases). Per germline, CDR1 SGHVS and CDR2 FNYEAQ. The V end was cut by 0 bases, the J end by 1 base, with 9 bases between. This CDR3 has 16 residues. CDR3 sequence reads: CASSLAVRENTGELFF. In DNA, the CDR3 is TGTGCCAGCAGCTTAGCGGTCAGGGAGAACACCGGGGAGCTGTTTTTT.

The chain is built from TRBV4-2 and TRBJ2-1; 13 bases agree with TRBD2. The length of the CDR3 is 17 residues. Germline CDR1 and CDR2: LGHNA and YNFKEQ. The V segment lost 4 bases and the J segment 6 bases; nucleotides outside the gene matches: 9. CDR3 region: CASSRASGTSGTNEQFF. As DNA, the CDR3 is TGTGCCAGCAGCCGCGCGTCCGGGACTAGCGGGACCAATGAGCAGTTCTTC.

A remark on this clone: Other nucleotide sequences from this sample produce the same CDR3. The chain is built from TRBV19 and TRBJ2-3, with D possibly TRBD2 on 5 matching bases. The V and J ends lost 3 bases and 5 bases respectively, with 6 bases between them. Germline V CDR1 and CDR2: LNHDA, SQIVND (reference sequence). This CDR3 has 12 residues. CDR3 protein: CASSIREDTQYF. In nucleotides, the CDR3 is TGTGCCAGTAGTATTCGGGAAGATACGCAGTATTTT.

V and J are TRBV5-5 and TRBJ1-5; TRBD1 agrees at 9 bases. Trimming removed 3 bases from V and 3 bases from J; junction bases left unmatched: 4. The CDR3 is 15 amino acids. Looked up from germline, CDR1 is SGHKS and CDR2 is YYEKEE (reference sequence). CDR3 coding DNA: TGTGCCAGCAGCTCAAGGACAGGGGACAATCAGCCCCAGCATTTT. Amino acid sequence: CASSSRTGDNQPQHF. The complete variable domain, with remaining parts taken from reference TRBV5-5 and TRBJ1-5, reads DAGVTQSPTHLIKTRGQQVTLRCSPISGHKSVSWYQQVLGQGPQFIFQYYEKEERGRGNFPDRFSARQFPNYSSELNVNALLLGDSALYLCASSSRTGDNQPQHFGDGTRLSIL.

The chain employs TRBV6-5 and TRBJ2-5; 7 positions match TRBD2. With 0 bases clipped from V and 5 bases from J, the junction kept 0 bases outside the gene matches. Looked up from germline, CDR1 is MNHEY and CDR2 is SVGAGI. This CDR3 has 13 residues. Here the CDR3 reads CASSYSGRETQYF. CDR3 DNA sequence: TGTGCCAGCAGTTACTCCGGGAGGGAGACCCAGTACTTC.

The genes are TRBV6-6 and TRBJ1-2, with D maybe TRBD1 (5 bases). This CDR3 has 14 amino acids. V was clipped by 0 bases and J by 2 bases, with 7 bases between them. Per the germline V gene, CDR1 is MNHNY and CDR2 is SVGAGI (reference sequence). This CDR3 is CASSYSRVNYGYTF. The CDR3 nucleotides are TGTGCCAGCAGTTACTCCAGGGTAAACTATGGCTACACCTTC.

The CDR3: CAWSSGLAGADTQYF. The CDR3 DNA sequence: TGTGCCTGGAGCTCGGGACTAGCGGGAGCAGATACGCAGTATTTT. The V and J genes are TRBV30 and TRBJ2-3, with 14 bases that match TRBD2. The CDR3 has 15 amino acids. V was pared by 3 bases and J by 4 bases, with 3 bases of the junction left unmatched. Germline assignment: CDR1 GTSNPN and CDR2 SVGIG (reference sequence).

This clone was seen a handful of times. The V call is TRBV7-2, the J call TRBJ2-3; 14 nucleotides line up with TRBD2. This CDR3 is 16 amino acids long. V was pared by 5 bases and J by 6 bases, with 7 bases of the junction left unmatched. CDR1 SGHTA and CDR2 FQGNSA come from the germline V gene. CDR3 nucleotides: TGTGCCAGCAGCCCCGGACTAGCGGGAGGCGCCGATACGCAGTATTTT. Amino acid sequence: CASSPGLAGGADTQYF.

The chain uses TRBV30 and TRBJ2-7, with TRBD1 matching 7 bases. Trimming removed 7 bases from V and 3 bases from J; junction bases left unmatched: 9. The CDR3 is 13 residues long. Germline assignment: CDR1 GTSNPN and CDR2 SVGIG (reference sequence). The CDR3 loop reads CASTTGRGYEQYF. The CDR3 DNA reads TGTGCCTCCACGACAGGGCGAGGCTACGAGCAGTACTTC.

J is TRBJ2-3 and V is TRBV30; the D call may be TRBD1 or TRBD2 (6 bases each). The germline V gene encodes CDR1 GTSNPN and CDR2 SVGIG (reference sequence). V shed 7 bases and J shed 4 bases, with 18 bases lying between them. CDR3 size: 14 residues. CDR3 in DNA: TGTGCCTCGACAAGGGTCGGGGGCCCAGATACGCAGTATTTT. Its translation is CASTRVGGPDTQYF.

The chain employs TRBV3-1 (or the pseudogene TRBV3-2) and TRBJ2-7; no firm D call. The CDR3 consists of 15 residues. Deletions cut 1 base from V and 3 bases from J, with 13 bases between. Germline assignment: CDR1 LGHDT and CDR2 YNNKEL (reference sequence). CDR3 loop: CASSQGPTVLYEQYF. The CDR3 nucleotides are TGTGCCAGCAGCCAAGGCCCGACTGTACTCTACGAGCAGTACTTC.

This chain uses TRBV7-8 with TRBJ2-7, with a tentative D call TRBD2 (6 bases). Per germline, CDR1 SGHVS and CDR2 FQNEAQ. V was cut by 3 bases and J by 6 bases, with 18 bases left in between. CDR3 length: 15 residues. CDR3 DNA sequence: TGTGCCAGCAGCTTTCCGGGTCCAGCGGGTTCCGAGCAGTACTTC. It specifies CASSFPGPAGSEQYF.

This chain uses TRBV6-5 with TRBJ1-3; D gene unclear. The germline V gene encodes CDR1 MNHEY and CDR2 SVGAGI. Trimming removed 4 bases at V and 0 bases at J, with 7 bases between. CDR3 size: 14 residues. CDR3: CASSFYSSGNTIYF. In DNA, the CDR3 is TGTGCCAGCAGTTTTTACAGCTCTGGAAACACCATATATTTT.

V gene TRBV12-3 or TRBV12-4 combines with J gene TRBJ1-4; D is unresolved. V was pared by 1 base and J by 5 bases, with 5 bases between. The CDR3 is made up of 13 amino acids. In nucleotides, the CDR3 is TGTGCCAGCAGTTTAGGGTGGAATGAAAAACTGTTTTTT. It encodes CASSLGWNEKLFF.

CDR3 amino acids: CASSLARGDGYTF. The CDR3 nucleotides read TGTGCCAGCAGCTTGGCCCGGGGGGACGGCTACACCTTC. The chain joins TRBV5-4 to TRBJ1-2; tentative D call: TRBD1 (5 bases). The CDR3 extends over 13 amino acids. Germline V gives CDR1 SGHNT, CDR2 YYREEE (reference sequence). V lost 0 bases, J lost 8 bases, and 11 bases lay in between.

The chain is built from TRBV18 and TRBJ2-7; 8 bases are shared with TRBD1. The CDR3 is 12 amino acids. The germline CDR1 and CDR2 sequences are KGHSH and LQKENI. V dropped 2 bases and J dropped 7; count of bases not matched to a gene: 1. DNA for the CDR3: TGTGCCAGCTCACCAAACAGGGGGGAGCAGTACTTC. It yields the protein CASSPNRGEQYF.

The chain recombines TRBV7-9 with TRBJ2-5; TRBD2 aligns across 8 bases. Germline CDR1 reads SEHNR; CDR2 reads FQNEAQ (reference sequence). The CDR3 extends over 14 amino acids. The V and J ends lost 4 bases and 4 bases, in that order; junction bases with no gene match: 5. The CDR3, as DNA: TGTGCCAGCAGCTACACTAGCGGTGGAGAGACCCAGTACTTC. Its protein product is CASSYTSGGETQYF.

This chain uses TRBV7-9 with TRBJ1-3; D may be TRBD1 (6 bases). V was cut by 4 bases and J by 4 bases, with 20 bases left in between. The CDR3 sequence is 17 residues long. From germline, CDR1 is SEHNR and CDR2 FQNEAQ (reference sequence). The CDR3 loop is CASSSSNTPGDGNTIYF. DNA of the CDR3: TGTGCCAGCAGCTCCTCCAATACCCCAGGGGACGGAAACACCATATATTTT.